This is a list of T cell receptor beta chains from one sample in a study of cytomegalovirus exposure and HLA in healthy donors. Assay: immunoSEQ multiplex PCR; the TCRdb copy retains only in-frame clones and omits some. Of some 150,000 clones detected, 60% to 80% appear once; the ten largest clones hold 4.9%. The sample was PBMCs. These TCRs come from a woman in her forties or fifties in good health and CMV-seronegative. Each CDR3 is given with its conserved first and last residue. The D gene is left open where the match is weak. Expanded clones are given a class, and other clones once, few, many or no size at all.

v_gene: TRBV25-1; j_gene: TRBJ1-1; abundance: NA; len: 13; d_gene: TRBD1; CDR3nt: TGTGCCAGCAGGCACGGGACAGCTGGTCAAGCTTTCTTT; CDR3aa: CASRHGTAGQAFF
v_gene: TRBV19; j_gene: TRBJ2-5; abundance: many; len: 14; d_gene: NA; CDR3nt: TGTGCCAGTAGTATAGTCGGGTTCCAAGAGACCCAGTACTTC; CDR3aa: CASSIVGFQETQYF
v_gene: TRBV6-5; j_gene: TRBJ1-1; abundance: few; len: 14; d_gene: NA; CDR3nt: TGTGCCAGCAGCCGACCCCAGGGGAACACTGAAGCTTTCTTT; CDR3aa: CASSRPQGNTEAFF
v_gene: TRBV19; j_gene: TRBJ2-7; abundance: few; len: 14; d_gene: TRBD1; CDR3nt: TGTGCCAGTAGTTACCGGGGACAGGGAAAATTAATCTACTTC; CDR3aa: CASSYRGQGKLIYF
v_gene: TRBV15; j_gene: TRBJ2-7; abundance: NA; len: 15; d_gene: TRBD1; CDR3nt: TGTGCCACCAGCAGTGACAGGGGCTCGGCGTACGAGCAGTACTTC; CDR3aa: CATSSDRGSAYEQYF
v_gene: TRBV27; j_gene: TRBJ2-2; abundance: few; len: 14; d_gene: NA; CDR3nt: TGTGCCAGCAGTTTGGGGGGTAGAACCGGGGAGCTGTTTTTT; CDR3aa: CASSLGGRTGELFF
v_gene: TRBV19; j_gene: TRBJ1-1; abundance: NA; len: 14; d_gene: NA; CDR3nt: TGTGCCAGTAAGGTTCCCGATGAAACAGGAAGGGCTTTCTTT; CDR3aa: CASKVPDETGRAFF
v_gene: TRBV28; j_gene: TRBJ1-4; abundance: NA; len: 14; d_gene: NA; CDR3nt: TGTGCCAGCAGACGGACGGGGGATAATGAAAAACTGTTTTTT; CDR3aa: CASRRTGDNEKLFF
v_gene: TRBV6-6; j_gene: TRBJ1-2; abundance: few; len: 14; d_gene: NA; CDR3nt: TGTGCCAGCAGTTATGGGAGGGTGGGGGATGGCTACACCTTC; CDR3aa: CASSYGRVGDGYTF
v_gene: TRBV30; j_gene: TRBJ2-3; abundance: NA; len: 15; d_gene: TRBD1; CDR3nt: TGTGCCTGGAGGGGTGGACAGGGGTTCACAGATACGCAGTATTTT; CDR3aa: CAWRGGQGFTDTQYF
v_gene: TRBV7-2; j_gene: TRBJ1-1; abundance: NA; len: 14; d_gene: TRBD1; CDR3nt: TGTGCCAGCAGCCCGCGGGACAGGAACACTGAAGCTTTCTTT; CDR3aa: CASSPRDRNTEAFF
v_gene: TRBV2; j_gene: TRBJ1-2; abundance: NA; len: 13; d_gene: NA; CDR3nt: TGTGCCAGCAGCCGTAACAGGGACTATGGCTACACCTTC; CDR3aa: CASSRNRDYGYTF
v_gene: TRBV5-4; j_gene: TRBJ2-2; abundance: NA; len: 17; d_gene: TRBD2; CDR3nt: TGTGCCAGCAGCCGACTTTCCTTAGCGGGGAACACCGGGGAGCTGTTTTTT; CDR3aa: CASSRLSLAGNTGELFF
v_gene: TRBV2; j_gene: TRBJ2-3; abundance: NA; len: 12; d_gene: NA; CDR3nt: TGTGCCAGCAGTCTAGAGACAGATACGCAGTATTTT; CDR3aa: CASSLETDTQYF
v_gene: TRBV5-4; j_gene: TRBJ1-2; abundance: NA; len: 12; d_gene: TRBD1; CDR3nt: TGTGCCAGCAGCGCCGGGACAGATGGCTACACCTTC; CDR3aa: CASSAGTDGYTF
v_gene: TRBV15; j_gene: TRBJ2-7; abundance: NA; len: 15; d_gene: NA; CDR3nt: TGTGCCACCAGCAGAGTGTCTCTACTCGGGGGTGAGCAGTACTTC; CDR3aa: CATSRVSLLGGEQYF
v_gene: TRBV6-5; j_gene: TRBJ2-5; abundance: NA; len: 16; d_gene: TRBD2; CDR3nt: TGTGCCAGCAGTTCCCCTAGCGGGGGCTTTCAAGAGACCCAGTACTTC; CDR3aa: CASSSPSGGFQETQYF
v_gene: TRBV7-2; j_gene: TRBJ1-1; abundance: NA; len: 18; d_gene: NA; CDR3nt: TGTGCCAGCAGCCGAAGCAGAGATTTTGCCGGGATTAACACTGAAGCTTTCTTT; CDR3aa: CASSRSRDFAGINTEAFF
v_gene: TRBV2; j_gene: TRBJ1-1; abundance: NA; len: 14; d_gene: TRBD1; CDR3nt: TGTGCCAGCAGCCTCGACCAGGGGGGTACTGAAGCTTTCTTT; CDR3aa: CASSLDQGGTEAFF
v_gene: TRBV11-2; j_gene: TRBJ1-6; abundance: NA; len: 16; d_gene: NA; CDR3nt: TGTGCCAGCAGCCGAATTTCCACGGGGTATAATTCACCCCTCCACTTT; CDR3aa: CASSRISTGYNSPLHF
v_gene: TRBV15; j_gene: TRBJ2-1; abundance: once; len: 17; d_gene: TRBD1; CDR3nt: TGTGCCACCAGCACGATAACCCGGGACAGCTTCTTGAATGAGCAGTTCTTC; CDR3aa: CATSTITRDSFLNEQFF
v_gene: TRBV29-1; j_gene: TRBJ1-1; abundance: NA; len: 11; d_gene: NA; CDR3nt: TGCAGCGTCGGCCGCGGTACTGAAGCTTTCTTT; CDR3aa: CSVGRGTEAFF
v_gene: TRBV7-8; j_gene: TRBJ2-3; abundance: NA; len: 15; d_gene: NA; CDR3nt: TGTGCCAGCAGCTTAGCGCTTGCGGGAACAGATACGCAGTATTTT; CDR3aa: CASSLALAGTDTQYF
v_gene: TRBV6-1; j_gene: TRBJ1-1; abundance: NA; len: 12; d_gene: NA; CDR3nt: TGTACTGGGGAGTACATGAACACTGAAGCTTTCTTT; CDR3aa: CTGEYMNTEAFF
v_gene: TRBV9; j_gene: TRBJ1-3; abundance: NA; len: 13; d_gene: NA; CDR3nt: TGTGCCAGCAGTCCTACCGGTGGAAACACCATATATTTT; CDR3aa: CASSPTGGNTIYF
v_gene: TRBV4-1; j_gene: TRBJ2-3; abundance: NA; len: 17; d_gene: NA; CDR3nt: TGCGCCAGCAGCCAAGCTAACGGGGGGCCTCGAAGGGATACGCAGTATTTT; CDR3aa: CASSQANGGPRRDTQYF
v_gene: TRBV5-6; j_gene: TRBJ1-1; abundance: few; len: 16; d_gene: TRBD1; CDR3nt: TGTGCCAGCAGCCCGGATACAGGGGCCCTGAACACTGAAGCTTTCTTT; CDR3aa: CASSPDTGALNTEAFF
v_gene: TRBV5-1; j_gene: TRBJ2-7; abundance: once; len: 14; d_gene: TRBD1; CDR3nt: TGCGCCAGCAGCTCCCAGGGGGACGCCTATGAGCAGTACTTC; CDR3aa: CASSSQGDAYEQYF